These T cell receptor beta chains were read from a single sample in a study of T cell clonotyping in hematopoietic cell transplantation. TCRdb keeps only in-frame clones here, not all; method: immunoSEQ multiplex PCR. The table has around 7,400 clones, 88% seen once. Source: peripheral blood mononuclear cells, taken before stem cell transplant. Receptors were obtained from a man aged 55 to 69 with acute myeloid leukemia. Some clones in this sample may be carry-over from other donors' samples. Both conserved end residues are part of each CDR3. A D gene is named only where the DNA matches it firmly. Clone size is stated in some rows and not others, as once, few, many or a class when expanded.

TRBV11-2	.	.	TRBJ2-7	CASSLDTTYEQYF	TGTGCCAGCAGCTTAGACACGACTTACGAGCAGTACTTC
TRBV9	.	TRBD1	TRBJ2-6	CASSETTDRVILSGANVLTF	TGTGCCAGCAGCGAGACAACGGACAGGGTGATTCTCTCTGGGGCCAACGTCCTGACTTTC
TRBV27	.	.	TRBJ1-2	CASSSIFTGTDYGYTF	TGTGCCAGCAGTTCTATTTTTACAGGGACTGACTATGGCTACACCTTC
TRBV5-1	.	.	TRBJ2-1	CASSLVTGTQSYNEQFF	TGCGCCAGCAGCTTGGTAACCGGGACACAGTCCTACAATGAGCAGTTCTTC
TRBV18	.	TRBD1	TRBJ1-5	CASSPGGTGNQPQHF	TGTGCCAGCTCACCCGGCGGGACAGGGAATCAGCCCCAGCATTTT
TRBV5-6	.	.	TRBJ2-5	CASSLSPPLIPYGETQYF	TGTGCCAGCAGCTTGAGCCCCCCACTGATCCCCTATGGGGAGACCCAGTACTTC
TRBV5-1	.	TRBD1	TRBJ1-4	CASSWTGVNEKLFF	TGCGCCAGCAGCTGGACAGGCGTTAATGAAAAACTGTTTTTT
TRBV2	.	TRBD2	TRBJ2-7	CASRDPSGGSPYEQYF	TGTGCCAGCAGAGACCCTAGCGGGGGGTCCCCCTACGAGCAGTACTTC
TRBV7-2	few	TRBD1	TRBJ1-1	CASSLDGTGYPPAEAFF	TGTGCCAGCAGCTTAGACGGGACAGGGTATCCCCCTGCGGAAGCTTTCTTT
TRBV9	.	.	TRBJ1-4	CASSVGRTETNEKLFF	TGTGCCAGCAGCGTAGGTCGCACAGAGACTAATGAAAAACTGTTTTTT
TRBV4-2	.	TRBD1	TRBJ1-2	CASSPETGGHYGYTF	TGTGCCAGCAGCCCGGAGACAGGGGGCCACTATGGCTACACCTTC